There are a few counts of the clone carrying this T cell receptor beta chain. Its cognate antigen is unknown. The CDR3 is 13 residues long. Germline V CDR1 and CDR2: MNHEY, SMNVEV (reference sequence). V lost 2 bases and J 1 base, leaving 5 bases between the germline ends. This sample was included in a study of metastatic and nonmetastatic thyroid tumors. Study context: Malignant and benign thyroid patients had repertoires compared in peripheral blood and tumor or nodule tissue. The study's findings and limits: Reported TCR beta diversity, measured in blood and tumor, was significantly higher for malignant thyroid tumors than for benign nodules.

Each patient went into thyroid surgery without having received any treatment. As processed by the authors: Built for papillary thyroid cancer, a distant-metastasis classifier drew on CDR3 differences across clinicopathological groups. TCRdb reprocessed the PCR reads using MiXCR. Clone size and V and J calls follow TCRdb, not the original study. The data hold some 33,000 clones, with 20% to 25% observed a single time. The source is a male donor with papillary thyroid cancer or a benign thyroid nodule (not recorded which). Some clones in this sample may be carry-over from other donors' samples. Material: tumor tissue. The rearrangement joins TRBV27 to TRBJ1-1; D gene ambiguous. CDR3 region: CASSLLGNTEAFF. CDR3 bases: TGTGCCAGCAGTTTACTGGGGAACACTGAAGCTTTCTTT.